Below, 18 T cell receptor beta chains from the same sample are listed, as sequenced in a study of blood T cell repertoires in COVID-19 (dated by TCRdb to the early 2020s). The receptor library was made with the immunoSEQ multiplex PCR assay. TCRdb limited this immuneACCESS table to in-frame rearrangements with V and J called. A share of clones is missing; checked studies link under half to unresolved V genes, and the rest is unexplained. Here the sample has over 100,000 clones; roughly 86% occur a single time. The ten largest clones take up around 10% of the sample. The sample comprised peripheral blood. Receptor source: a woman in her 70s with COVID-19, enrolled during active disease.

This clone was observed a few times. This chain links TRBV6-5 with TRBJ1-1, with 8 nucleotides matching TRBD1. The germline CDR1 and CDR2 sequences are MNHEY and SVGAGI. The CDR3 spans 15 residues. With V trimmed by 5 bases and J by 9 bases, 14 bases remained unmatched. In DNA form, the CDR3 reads TGTGCCAGCAGTACCAGGAAGATACAGGGGGAAAAAGCTTTCTTT. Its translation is CASSTRKIQGEKAFF.

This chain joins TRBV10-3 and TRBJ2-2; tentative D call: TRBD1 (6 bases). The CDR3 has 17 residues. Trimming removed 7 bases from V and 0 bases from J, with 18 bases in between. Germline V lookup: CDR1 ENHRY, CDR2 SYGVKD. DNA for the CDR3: TGTGCCATCACCTCCCGGGGTCAGGGGACGAACACCGGGGAGCTGTTTTTT. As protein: CAITSRGQGTNTGELFF.

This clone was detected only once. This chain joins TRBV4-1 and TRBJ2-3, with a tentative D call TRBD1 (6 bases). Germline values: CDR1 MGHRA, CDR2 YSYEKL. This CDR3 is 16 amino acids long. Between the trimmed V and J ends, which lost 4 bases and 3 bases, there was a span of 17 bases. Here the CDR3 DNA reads TGCGCCAGCAGCCCCCACCGGGACATGGGGACAGATACGCAGTATTTT. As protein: CASSPHRDMGTDTQYF.

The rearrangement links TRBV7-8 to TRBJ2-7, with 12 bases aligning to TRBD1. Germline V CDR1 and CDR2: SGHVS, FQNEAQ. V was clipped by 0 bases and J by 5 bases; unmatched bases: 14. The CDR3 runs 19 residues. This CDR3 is CASSLARIPGQGAWDEQYF. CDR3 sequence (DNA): TGTGCCAGCAGCTTAGCGAGGATCCCGGGACAGGGGGCGTGGGACGAGCAGTACTTC. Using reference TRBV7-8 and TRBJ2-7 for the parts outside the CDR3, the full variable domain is GAGVSQSPRYKVAKRGQDVALRCDPISGHVSLFWYQQALGQGPEFLTYFQNEAQLDKSGLPSDRFFAERPEGSVSTLKIQRTQQEDSAVYLCASSLARIPGQGAWDEQYFGPGTRLTVT.

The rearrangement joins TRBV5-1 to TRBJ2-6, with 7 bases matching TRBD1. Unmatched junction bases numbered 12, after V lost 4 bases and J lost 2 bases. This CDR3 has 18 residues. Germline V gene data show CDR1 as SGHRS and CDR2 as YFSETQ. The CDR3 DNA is TGCGCCAGCAGCCCTCAAGCGACAGGGAATGCTGGGGCCAACGTCCTGACTTTC. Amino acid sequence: CASSPQATGNAGANVLTF.

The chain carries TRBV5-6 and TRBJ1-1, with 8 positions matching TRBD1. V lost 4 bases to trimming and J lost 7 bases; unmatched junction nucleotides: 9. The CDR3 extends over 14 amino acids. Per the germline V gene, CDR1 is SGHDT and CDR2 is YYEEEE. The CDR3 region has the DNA TGTGCCAGCAGCCGGATTGGACAGGGCATTGAAGCTTTCTTT. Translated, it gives CASSRIGQGIEAFF.

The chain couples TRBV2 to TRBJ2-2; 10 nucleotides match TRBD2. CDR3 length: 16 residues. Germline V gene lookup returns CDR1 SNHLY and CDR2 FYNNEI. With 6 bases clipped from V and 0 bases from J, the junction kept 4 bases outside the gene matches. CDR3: CASSFSGGTNTGELFF. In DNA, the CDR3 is TGTGCCAGCAGCTTTAGCGGGGGGACGAACACCGGGGAGCTGTTTTTT. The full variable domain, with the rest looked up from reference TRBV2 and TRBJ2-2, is EPEVTQTPSHQVTQMGQEVILRCVPISNHLYFYWYRQILGQKVEFLVSFYNNEISEKSEIFDDQFSVERPDGSNFTLKIRSTKLEDSAMYFCASSFSGGTNTGELFFGEGSRLTVL.

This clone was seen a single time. This CDR3 is CASSPLALQGHPGNTIYF. Written as DNA, the CDR3 is TGTGCCAGCTCACCTCTTGCCCTACAGGGGCACCCTGGAAACACCATATATTTT. This sequence joins TRBV18 and TRBJ1-3, with 7 bases matching TRBD1. Germline V CDR1 and CDR2: KGHSH, LQKENI. The CDR3 loop spans 18 amino acids. Losses at the gene ends were 3 bases for V and 2 bases for J; bases not matched to a gene: 13.

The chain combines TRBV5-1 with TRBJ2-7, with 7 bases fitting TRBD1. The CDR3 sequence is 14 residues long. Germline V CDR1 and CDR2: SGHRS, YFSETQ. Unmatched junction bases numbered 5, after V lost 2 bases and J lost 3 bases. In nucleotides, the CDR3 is TGCGCCAGCAGCTTAGGGGGCCAGCTCTACGAGCAGTACTTC. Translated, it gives CASSLGGQLYEQYF. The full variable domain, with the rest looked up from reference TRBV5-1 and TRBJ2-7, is KAGVTQTPRYLIKTRGQQVTLSCSPISGHRSVSWYQQTPGQGLQFLFEYFSETQRNKGNFPGRFSGRQFSNSRSEMNVSTLELGDSALYLCASSLGGQLYEQYFGPGTRLTVT.

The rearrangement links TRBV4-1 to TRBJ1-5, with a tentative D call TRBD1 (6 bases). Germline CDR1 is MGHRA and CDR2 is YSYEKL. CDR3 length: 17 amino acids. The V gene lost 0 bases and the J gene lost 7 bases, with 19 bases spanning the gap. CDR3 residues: CASSQDIGTQPMQPQHF. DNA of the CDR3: TGCGCCAGCAGCCAAGATATAGGGACACAGCCAATGCAGCCCCAGCATTTT.

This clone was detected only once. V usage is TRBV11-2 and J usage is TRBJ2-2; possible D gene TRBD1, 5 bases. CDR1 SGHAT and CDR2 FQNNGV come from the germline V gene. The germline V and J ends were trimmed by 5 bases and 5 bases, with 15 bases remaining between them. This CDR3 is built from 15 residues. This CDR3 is CASSPIGAGTGELFF. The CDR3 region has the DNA TGTGCCAGCAGCCCAATAGGGGCAGGGACCGGGGAGCTGTTTTTT.

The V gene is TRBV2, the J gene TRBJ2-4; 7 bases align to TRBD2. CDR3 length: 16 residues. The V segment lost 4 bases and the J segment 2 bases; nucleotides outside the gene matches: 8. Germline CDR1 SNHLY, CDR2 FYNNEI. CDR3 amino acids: CASSGEGGSTKNIQYF. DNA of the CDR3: TGTGCCAGCAGTGGGGAGGGTGGGTCGACCAAAAACATTCAGTACTTC.

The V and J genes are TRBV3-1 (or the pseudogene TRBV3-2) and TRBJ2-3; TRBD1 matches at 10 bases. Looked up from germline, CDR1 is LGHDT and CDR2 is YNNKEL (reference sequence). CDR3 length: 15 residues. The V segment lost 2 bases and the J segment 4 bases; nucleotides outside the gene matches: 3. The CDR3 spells CASSQTGQGPDTQYF. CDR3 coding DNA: TGTGCCAGCAGCCAAACGGGACAGGGGCCAGATACGCAGTATTTT.

The DNA of the CDR3 is TGTGCCAGCAGCAGACAGGGTAACTATGGCTACACCTTC. It yields the protein CASSRQGNYGYTF. This rearrangement joins TRBV9 to TRBJ1-2; TRBD1 agrees at 7 bases. J was trimmed by 1 base and V by 4 bases; bases with no gene match: 1. The CDR3 covers 13 residues. The germline V gene has CDR1 SGDLS and CDR2 YYNGEE.

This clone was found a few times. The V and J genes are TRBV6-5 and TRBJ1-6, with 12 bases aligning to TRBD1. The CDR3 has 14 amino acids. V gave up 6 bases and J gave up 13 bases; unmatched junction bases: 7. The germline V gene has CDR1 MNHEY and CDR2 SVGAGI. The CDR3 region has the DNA TGTGCCAGCAGGACGGGACAGGGGGCGGGGCCCCTCCACTTT. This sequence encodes CASRTGQGAGPLHF.

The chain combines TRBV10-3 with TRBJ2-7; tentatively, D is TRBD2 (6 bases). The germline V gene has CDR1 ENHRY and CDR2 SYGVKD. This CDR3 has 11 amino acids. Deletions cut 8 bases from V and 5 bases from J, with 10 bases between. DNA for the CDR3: TGTGCCATCGGCGGGGACCACGAGCAGTACTTC. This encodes CAIGGDHEQYF.

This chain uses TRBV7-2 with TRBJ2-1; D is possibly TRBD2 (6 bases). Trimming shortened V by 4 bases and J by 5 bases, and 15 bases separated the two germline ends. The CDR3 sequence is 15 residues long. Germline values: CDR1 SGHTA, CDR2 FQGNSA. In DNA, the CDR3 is TGTGCCAGCAGCTCGACCTTGACTAGGAACAATGAGCAGTTCTTC. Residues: CASSSTLTRNNEQFF.

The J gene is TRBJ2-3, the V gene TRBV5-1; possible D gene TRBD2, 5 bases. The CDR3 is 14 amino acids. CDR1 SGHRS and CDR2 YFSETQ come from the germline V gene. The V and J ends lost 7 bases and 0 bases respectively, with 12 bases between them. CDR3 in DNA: TGCGCCAGCTCGCTCAGCGGAAGCACAGATACGCAGTATTTT. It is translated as CASSLSGSTDTQYF.